The 31 T cell receptor beta chains in this list originate from one sample, sequenced in a study of blood T cells in healthy people across ages. Primed by a sample-barcoded 5' primer and a J-beta primer mix, a second PCR proceeded for 7 to 11 cycles. MiXCR, applied by TCRdb to the 5' RACE reads, yields one record per CDR3 protein. In the table there are hundreds of thousands of distinct CDR3 sequences, about 20% of which are singletons. The sequencing input was blood. The receptors were sampled from a man aged 65-85 years in good health.

The chain combines TRBV20-1 with TRBJ2-1, with 11 bases aligning to TRBD2. The V gene's germline CDR1 is DFQATT and CDR2 SNEGSKA (reference sequence). The CDR3 spans 15 residues. The V gene end was trimmed by 0 bases and the J gene end by 9 bases; junction bases not matched to a gene: 7. The CDR3: CSARDLSGGAAEQFF. CDR3 bases: TGCAGTGCTAGAGATCTTAGCGGGGGGGCCGCTGAGCAGTTCTTC.

The table lists this clonotype with a few counts. The genes are TRBV20-1 and TRBJ2-5; 8 bases line up with TRBD1. This CDR3 spans 14 amino acids. Unmatched junction bases numbered 10, after V lost 5 bases and J lost 5 bases. Germline V gene sequence: CDR1 DFQATT, CDR2 SNEGSKA (reference sequence). This chain's CDR3 is CSAPDRQGTETQYF. As DNA, the CDR3 is TGCAGTGCTCCAGACCGACAGGGGACGGAGACCCAGTACTTC.

The chain carries TRBV5-1 and TRBJ1-1; 7 bases match TRBD1. Germline V lookup: CDR1 SGHRS, CDR2 YFSETQ. V dropped 0 bases and J dropped 3; count of bases not matched to a gene: 8. This CDR3 has 16 amino acids. The CDR3: CASSLAWGQPDTEAFF. The CDR3 nucleotides read TGCGCCAGCAGCTTGGCGTGGGGACAGCCAGACACTGAAGCTTTCTTT. Filled out from reference TRBV5-1 and TRBJ1-1, the complete variable domain reads KAGVTQTPRYLIKTRGQQVTLSCSPISGHRSVSWYQQTPGQGLQFLFEYFSETQRNKGNFPGRFSGRQFSNSRSEMNVSTLELGDSALYLCASSLAWGQPDTEAFFGQGTRLTVV.

The chain links TRBV30 to TRBJ2-1; 13 bases are shared with TRBD2. J lost 5 bases, V lost 4 bases, and 11 bases had no gene match. Germline V gene sequence: CDR1 GTSNPN, CDR2 SVGIG (reference sequence). The CDR3 is made up of 17 amino acids. CDR3: CAWNPVRTSGGNNEQFF. Here the CDR3 DNA reads TGTGCCTGGAATCCCGTTCGGACTAGCGGGGGAAACAATGAGCAGTTCTTC.

This clonotype was observed a few times. This chain joins TRBV20-1 and TRBJ2-6, with 7 nucleotides matching TRBD1. V was pared by 4 bases and J by 2 bases, with 8 bases of the junction left unmatched. The CDR3 is made up of 16 amino acids. Germline values: CDR1 DFQATT, CDR2 SNEGSKA (reference sequence). The CDR3 protein is CSAMSNRGTGANVLTF. The CDR3, as DNA: TGCAGTGCTATGTCCAACAGGGGAACTGGGGCCAACGTCCTGACTTTC.

The rearrangement links TRBV19 to TRBJ1-5, with 8 bases that match TRBD1. Trimming removed 3 bases from V and 7 bases from J; junction bases left unmatched: 11. The CDR3 consists of 16 residues. CDR1 is LNHDA, CDR2 SQIVND, per germline (reference sequence). The CDR3 loop is CASSMYGQGVGQPQHF. The DNA of the CDR3 is TGTGCCAGTAGTATGTACGGACAGGGAGTAGGGCAGCCCCAGCATTTT. The full variable domain, rest sourced from reference TRBV19 and TRBJ1-5, is DGGITQSPKYLFRKEGQNVTLSCEQNLNHDAMYWYRQDPGQGLRLIYYSQIVNDFQKGDIAEGYSVSREKKESFPLTVTSAQKNPTAFYLCASSMYGQGVGQPQHFGDGTRLSIL.

V and J are TRBV6-1 and TRBJ2-2; 8 nucleotides align to TRBD2. Germline values: CDR1 MNHNS, CDR2 SASEGT. The V gene end was trimmed by 2 bases and the J gene end by 0 bases; junction bases not matched to a gene: 2. This CDR3 comprises 16 residues. CDR3 loop: CASSELRGANTGELFF. CDR3 bases: TGTGCCAGCAGTGAATTGCGGGGGGCGAACACCGGGGAGCTGTTTTTT.

The J gene is TRBJ2-5, the V gene TRBV23-1; 7 bases line up with TRBD1. TRBV23-1 is flagged as an ORF with uncertain function. V lost 7 bases to trimming and J lost 0 bases; unmatched junction nucleotides: 20. The CDR3 is 19 amino acids. CDR3 in amino acids: CASTSIGDREIGYQETQYF. The CDR3 DNA sequence: TGCGCCAGCACCTCAATTGGCGACAGGGAAATAGGGTACCAAGAGACCCAGTACTTC.

This clonotype was counted a few times. Its ends do not fully match the called genes, so a read error is possible. The chain employs TRBV12-3 or TRBV12-4 and TRBJ1-4; 7 bases map to TRBD1. The CDR3 consists of 14 residues. The chain's CDR3 is CASSPGQRHEQLFF. The DNA of the CDR3 is TGTGCCAGCAGTCCGGGACAGCGCCATGAACAACTGTTTTTT.

The CDR3 DNA follows: TGCAGTGCTGAAGTTGGGGGGCCCACTGAAGCTTTCTTT. Translating gives CSAEVGGPTEAFF. V is TRBV20-1 and J is TRBJ1-1, with TRBD1 as a possible D gene (6 bases). This CDR3 contains 13 residues. Trimming stripped 5 bases from V and 4 bases from J, with 14 bases between. Germline loops: CDR1 DFQATT, CDR2 SNEGSKA (reference sequence).

The sample holds a few counts of this clonotype. V is TRBV29-1 and J is TRBJ1-1, with D perhaps matching TRBD1 (5 bases). This CDR3 comprises 12 residues. Trimming pared 3 bases from V and 9 bases from J, leaving 14 bases between. Germline CDR1 is SQVTM and CDR2 is ANQGSEA. CDR3 protein: CSVEGDGRQAFF. In DNA, the CDR3 is TGCAGCGTTGAGGGGGACGGTAGGCAAGCTTTCTTT. The complete variable domain, with remaining parts taken from reference TRBV29-1 and TRBJ1-1, reads SAVISQKPSRDICQRGTSLTIQCQVDSQVTMMFWYRQQPGQSLTLIATANQGSEATYESGFVIDKFPISRPNLTFSTLTVSNMSPEDSSIYLCSVEGDGRQAFFGQGTRLTVV.

The table lists this clonotype with a few counts. The rearrangement uses TRBV10-3 and TRBJ2-5, with TRBD2 matching 7 bases. The germline CDR1 and CDR2 sequences are ENHRY and SYGVKD. V dropped 4 bases and J dropped 5; count of bases not matched to a gene: 4. The CDR3 runs to 13 residues. The CDR3 is CAISGRGGETQYF. CDR3 nucleotides: TGTGCCATCAGTGGGCGGGGAGGGGAGACCCAGTACTTC.

In nucleotides, the CDR3 is TGTGCCAGCAGCTTAAATTCAGGGGGCCGGGAAAAACTGTTTTTT. Translation: CASSLNSGGREKLFF. V gene TRBV7-9 combines with J gene TRBJ1-4, with TRBD1 matching over 8 bases. This CDR3 spans 15 amino acids. V trimming: 2 bases; J trimming: 8 bases; junction bases outside the gene matches: 7. Germline lookup yields CDR1 SEHNR and CDR2 FQNEAQ (reference sequence).

The rearrangement joins TRBV4-3 to TRBJ1-5, with a possible D match to TRBD1 (6 bases). The CDR3 runs to 14 residues. Germline V CDR1 and CDR2: LGHNA, YSLEER. The germline V and J ends were trimmed by 1 base and 10 bases, with 14 bases remaining between them. CDR3 bases: TGCGCCAGCAGCCAAGCTTTCAAAGGGGGACCCCAGCATTTT. Its protein is CASSQAFKGGPQHF.

This clonotype was counted only a few times. The rearrangement uses TRBV9 and TRBJ2-3; 9 bases line up with TRBD2. Germline V lookup: CDR1 SGDLS, CDR2 YYNGEE. The CDR3 runs to 18 residues. V dropped 2 bases and J dropped 3; count of bases not matched to a gene: 13. CDR3 coding DNA: TGTGCCAGCAGCGTTCATAGCGGGAGTGGTTCTTTGACAGATACGCAGTATTTT. Protein sequence: CASSVHSGSGSLTDTQYF.

This clonotype has only a few counts. The genes are TRBV12-3 or TRBV12-4 and TRBJ1-4; D gene uncertain. Trimming pared 5 bases from V and 10 bases from J, leaving 23 bases between. This CDR3 is built from 16 residues. The CDR3 DNA reads TGTGCCAGCAGTCCTCCTCTGACCTTCAGCTCCAGAAAACTGTTTTTT. Translating gives CASSPPLTFSSRKLFF.

This chain links TRBV28 with TRBJ2-2, with D unclear. Looked up from germline, CDR1 is MDHEN and CDR2 is SYDVKM. V gave up 7 bases and J gave up 4 bases, with 10 bases separating them. This CDR3 region has 13 residues. CDR3 DNA sequence: TGTGCCAGCACAATCGGTATCACCGGGGAGCTGTTTTTT. It yields the protein CASTIGITGELFF.

The gene calls are TRBV6-2 or TRBV6-3 and TRBJ2-7, with D perhaps matching TRBD2 (5 bases). Trimming shortened V by 2 bases and J by 3 bases, and 11 bases separated the two germline ends. The CDR3 totals 14 residues. Germline CDR1 is MNHEY and CDR2 is SVGEGT. The CDR3 is CASSYGETNYEQYV. CDR3 nucleotides: TGTGCCAGCAGTTACGGAGAGACTAACTACGAGCAGTACGTC.

A few counts support this clonotype. J is TRBJ2-7 and V is TRBV28; 8 bases are shared with TRBD1. The J call may be faulty, since TRBJ2-5 better matches the DNA end. Germline V lookup: CDR1 MDHEN, CDR2 SYDVKM. The CDR3 loop spans 15 amino acids. The CDR3 coding sequence is TGTGCCAGCAGTTTATCAGGACAGGGCCAAGAGACCCAGTACTTC. Translated, it gives CASSLSGQGQETQYF.

This clonotype was seen once. The rearrangement uses TRBV7-9 and TRBJ1-6; the D gene is possibly TRBD1 (5 bases). V lost 5 bases, J lost 7 bases, and 15 bases lay in between. Germline V gives CDR1 SEHNR, CDR2 FQNEAQ (reference sequence). The CDR3 has 15 amino acids. The chain's CDR3 is CASSPGGVVNSPLHF. DNA for the CDR3: TGTGCCAGCAGCCCGGGGGGAGTTGTCAATTCACCCCTCCACTTT. The variable domain in full, with the rest retrieved from reference TRBV7-9 and TRBJ1-6, is DTGVSQNPRHKITKRGQNVTFRCDPISEHNRLYWYRQTLGQGPEFLTYFQNEAQLEKSRLLSDRFSAERPKGSFSTLEIQRTEQGDSAMYLCASSPGGVVNSPLHFGNGTRLTVT.

This clonotype turned up a few times. The V call is TRBV11-2, the J call TRBJ2-1; D not certain. The CDR3 runs to 14 residues. Trimming pared 6 bases from V and 6 bases from J, leaving 15 bases between. CDR1 and CDR2 from the germline V gene are SGHAT and FQNNGV. CDR3 sequence: CASRQHKSVNEQFF. In nucleotides, the CDR3 is TGTGCCAGCAGACAGCACAAGTCGGTCAATGAGCAGTTCTTC.

V gene TRBV6-2 or TRBV6-3 combines with J gene TRBJ2-4; D is unclear. CDR3 size: 14 residues. Germline CDR1 MNHEY, CDR2 SVGEGT. Between the trimmed V and J ends, which lost 11 bases and 6 bases, there was a span of 20 bases. This CDR3 is CAVSGSGLANIQYF. The DNA of the CDR3 is TGTGCCGTCTCTGGATCTGGGTTGGCAAACATTCAGTACTTC.

Note on this clonotype: A much larger clonotype is one base distant, so this may be a read error. This chain uses TRBV12-3 or TRBV12-4 with TRBJ2-3, with D unresolved. There are 14 residues in the CDR3. CDR3 loop: CASSFGSMADAQYF. Written as DNA, the CDR3 is TGTGCCAGCAGTTTTGGTAGCATGGCAGATGCGCAGTATTTT.

This clonotype has only one observation. The rearrangement joins TRBV7-8 to TRBJ2-3; 9 bases fit TRBD2. CDR1 and CDR2 from the germline V gene are SGHVS and FQNEAQ. The CDR3 sequence is 23 residues long. The V segment lost 1 base and the J segment 1 base; nucleotides outside the gene matches: 24. The CDR3, as DNA: TGTGCCAGCAGCTTAGTTCAACTTAGCGGGGGAAGTTCTAGGCGGTCGGGCACAGATACGCAGTATTTT. Translating it yields CASSLVQLSGGSSRRSGTDTQYF.

CDR3 in DNA: TGTGCCAGCAAGGGACAGCAAAATCAGCCCCAGCATTTT. As protein: CASKGQQNQPQHF. The chain is built from TRBV12-3 or TRBV12-4 and TRBJ1-5; 7 bases map to TRBD1. This CDR3 contains 13 residues. The V gene end was trimmed by 7 bases and the J gene end by 4 bases; junction bases not matched to a gene: 4.

The rearrangement links TRBV20-1 to TRBJ2-1; D call uncertain. The germline V and J ends were trimmed by 1 base and 10 bases, with 14 bases remaining between them. Germline assignment: CDR1 DFQATT and CDR2 SNEGSKA (reference sequence). The CDR3 extends over 13 amino acids. As DNA, the CDR3 is TGCAGTGCTAGAGGTGGCCCCCTTATCGAGCAGTTCTTC. Translating it yields CSARGGPLIEQFF.

This clonotype turned up a few times. The chain links TRBV6-2 or TRBV6-3 to TRBJ2-1; 12 bases line up with TRBD2. Germline loops: CDR1 MNHEY, CDR2 SVGEGT. The CDR3 extends over 15 amino acids. V was clipped by 4 bases and J by 10 bases; unmatched bases: 8. This chain's CDR3 is CASSSLAGGVGEQFF. CDR3 DNA sequence: TGTGCCAGCAGTTCTCTAGCGGGGGGGGTCGGAGAGCAGTTCTTC.

This rearrangement joins TRBV5-5 to TRBJ1-4; D call uncertain. The germline gives CDR1 SGHKS, CDR2 YYEKEE (reference sequence). V lost 5 bases and J 5 bases, leaving 7 bases between the germline ends. This CDR3 is 12 amino acids long. CDR3 in DNA: TGTGCCAGCAGTTTCCACAATGAAAAACTGTTTTTT. Its protein product is CASSFHNEKLFF.

This clonotype was seen ten or more times. The J gene is TRBJ2-7, the V gene TRBV18; D not certain. V was cut by 2 bases and J by 1 base, with 6 bases left in between. Germline CDR1 reads KGHSH; CDR2 reads LQKENI. CDR3 length: 13 residues. The CDR3 DNA follows: TGTGCCAGCTCACCAGGGCAGTCCTACGAGCAGTACGTC. Protein: CASSPGQSYEQYV.

The V and J genes are TRBV28 and TRBJ1-1; D unresolved. This CDR3 is built from 13 residues. The germline V gene encodes CDR1 MDHEN and CDR2 SYDVKM. V was pared by 3 bases and J by 8 bases, with 13 bases between. The CDR3 loop reads CASSFWVRLEAFF. The CDR3 bases are TGTGCCAGCAGTTTTTGGGTCCGGCTAGAAGCTTTCTTT.

This clonotype was seen more than once but under ten times. V is TRBV5-1 and J is TRBJ2-2, with a weak D call TRBD2 (5 bases). In germline, CDR1 is SGHRS, CDR2 YFSETQ. Between the trimmed V and J ends, which lost 5 bases and 0 bases, there was a span of 11 bases. The CDR3 is 15 residues long. CDR3 sequence reads: CASRKWTPNTGELFF. CDR3 DNA: TGCGCCAGCAGGAAATGGACTCCGAACACCGGGGAGCTGTTTTTT.